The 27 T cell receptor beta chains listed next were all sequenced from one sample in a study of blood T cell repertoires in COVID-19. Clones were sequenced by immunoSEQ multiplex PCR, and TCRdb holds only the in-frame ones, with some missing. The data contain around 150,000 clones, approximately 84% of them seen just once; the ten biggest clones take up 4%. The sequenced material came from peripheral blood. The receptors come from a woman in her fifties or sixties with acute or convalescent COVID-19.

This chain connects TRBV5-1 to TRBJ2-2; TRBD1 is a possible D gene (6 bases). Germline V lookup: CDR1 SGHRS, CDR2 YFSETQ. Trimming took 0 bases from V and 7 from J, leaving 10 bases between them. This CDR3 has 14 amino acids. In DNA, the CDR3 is TGCGCCAGCAGCTTGGGGGCAGGGGACGGGGAGCTGTTTTTT. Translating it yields CASSLGAGDGELFF. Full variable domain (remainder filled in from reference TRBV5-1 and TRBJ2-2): KAGVTQTPRYLIKTRGQQVTLSCSPISGHRSVSWYQQTPGQGLQFLFEYFSETQRNKGNFPGRFSGRQFSNSRSEMNVSTLELGDSALYLCASSLGAGDGELFFGEGSRLTVL.

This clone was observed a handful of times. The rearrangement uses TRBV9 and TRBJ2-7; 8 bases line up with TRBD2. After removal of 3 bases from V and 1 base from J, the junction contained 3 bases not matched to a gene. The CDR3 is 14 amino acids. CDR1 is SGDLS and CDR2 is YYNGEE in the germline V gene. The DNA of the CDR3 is TGTGCCAGCAGCGAACTAGCGGTTTCCTACGAGCAGTACTTC. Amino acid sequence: CASSELAVSYEQYF.

The CDR3 DNA sequence: TGTGCCAGCAGCTTAGACGGTAGCTCCTACAATGAGCAGTTCTTC. The encoded protein is CASSLDGSSYNEQFF. The chain combines TRBV11-3 with TRBJ2-1; D not resolved. Trimming pared 0 bases from V and 0 bases from J, leaving 6 bases between. This CDR3 comprises 15 residues. CDR1 and CDR2 (germline): SGHNT, YENEEA.

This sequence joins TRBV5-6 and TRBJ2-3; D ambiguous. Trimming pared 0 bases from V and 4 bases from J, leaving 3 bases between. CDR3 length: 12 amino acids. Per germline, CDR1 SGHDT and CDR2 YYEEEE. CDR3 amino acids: CASSLAPDTQYF. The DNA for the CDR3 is TGTGCCAGCAGCTTGGCTCCAGATACGCAGTATTTT.

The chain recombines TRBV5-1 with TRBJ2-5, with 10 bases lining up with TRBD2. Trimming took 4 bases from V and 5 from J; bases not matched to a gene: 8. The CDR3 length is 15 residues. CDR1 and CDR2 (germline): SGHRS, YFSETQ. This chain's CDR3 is CASSRAGGREETQYF. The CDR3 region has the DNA TGCGCCAGCAGCCGAGCGGGAGGGCGAGAGGAGACCCAGTACTTC.

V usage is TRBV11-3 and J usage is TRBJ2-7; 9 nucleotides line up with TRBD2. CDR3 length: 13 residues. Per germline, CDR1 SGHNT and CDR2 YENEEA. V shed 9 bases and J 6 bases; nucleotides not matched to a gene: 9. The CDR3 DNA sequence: TGTGCCAGTAGGGGACTAGCACACCCCGAGCAGTACTTC. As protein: CASRGLAHPEQYF.

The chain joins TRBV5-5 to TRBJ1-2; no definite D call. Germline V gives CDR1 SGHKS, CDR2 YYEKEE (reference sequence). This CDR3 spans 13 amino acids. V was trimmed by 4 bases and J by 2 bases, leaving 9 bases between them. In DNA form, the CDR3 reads TGTGCCAGCAGCCGGCAGGAAAACTATGGCTACACCTTC. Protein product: CASSRQENYGYTF.

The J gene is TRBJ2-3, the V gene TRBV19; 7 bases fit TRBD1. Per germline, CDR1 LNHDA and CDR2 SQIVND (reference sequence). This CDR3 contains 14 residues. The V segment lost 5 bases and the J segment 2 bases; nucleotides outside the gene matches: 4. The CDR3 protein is CASSYRGSTDTQYF. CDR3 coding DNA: TGTGCCAGTAGTTACAGGGGATCCACAGATACGCAGTATTTT.

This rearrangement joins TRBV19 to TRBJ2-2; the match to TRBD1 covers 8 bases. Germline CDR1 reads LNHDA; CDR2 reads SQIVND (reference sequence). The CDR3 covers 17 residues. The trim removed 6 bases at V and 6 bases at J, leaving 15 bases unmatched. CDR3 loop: CASSLSPDRVPAGELFF. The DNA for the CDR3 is TGTGCCAGTAGCCTGAGCCCGGACAGGGTCCCGGCCGGGGAGCTGTTTTTT.

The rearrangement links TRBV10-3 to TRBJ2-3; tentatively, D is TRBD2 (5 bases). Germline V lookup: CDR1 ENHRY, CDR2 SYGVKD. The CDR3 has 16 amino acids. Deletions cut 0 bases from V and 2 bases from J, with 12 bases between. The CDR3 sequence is CAISESYTGNTDTQYF. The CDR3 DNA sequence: TGTGCCATCAGTGAGTCTTACACGGGAAACACAGATACGCAGTATTTT.

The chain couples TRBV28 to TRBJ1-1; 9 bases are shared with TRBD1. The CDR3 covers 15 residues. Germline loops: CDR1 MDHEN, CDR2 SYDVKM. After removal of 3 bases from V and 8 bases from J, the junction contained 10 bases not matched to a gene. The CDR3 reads CASSLVNLQGAEAFF. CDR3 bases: TGTGCCAGCAGTTTGGTCAACCTACAGGGGGCGGAAGCTTTCTTT.

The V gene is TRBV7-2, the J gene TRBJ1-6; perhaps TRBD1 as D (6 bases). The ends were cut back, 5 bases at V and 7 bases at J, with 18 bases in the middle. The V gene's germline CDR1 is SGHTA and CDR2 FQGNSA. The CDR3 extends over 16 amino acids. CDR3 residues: CASSLDSAILNSPLHF. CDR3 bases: TGTGCCAGCAGCCTGGACAGCGCGATTTTGAATTCACCCCTCCACTTT.

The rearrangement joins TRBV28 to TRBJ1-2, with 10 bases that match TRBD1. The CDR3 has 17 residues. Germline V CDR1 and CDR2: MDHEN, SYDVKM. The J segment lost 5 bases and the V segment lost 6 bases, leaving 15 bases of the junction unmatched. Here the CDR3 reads CASSYRQGAVFTYGYTF. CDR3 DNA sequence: TGTGCCAGCAGCTACAGACAGGGGGCGGTATTTACTTATGGCTACACCTTC.

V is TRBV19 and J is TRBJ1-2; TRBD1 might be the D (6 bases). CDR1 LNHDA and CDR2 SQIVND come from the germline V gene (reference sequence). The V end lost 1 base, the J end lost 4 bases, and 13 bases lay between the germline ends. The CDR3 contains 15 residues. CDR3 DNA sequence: TGTGCCAGTAGTATAGGCAGGGGCTGGTCCTATGGCTACACCTTC. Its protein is CASSIGRGWSYGYTF. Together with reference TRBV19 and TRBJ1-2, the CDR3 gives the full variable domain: DGGITQSPKYLFRKEGQNVTLSCEQNLNHDAMYWYRQDPGQGLRLIYYSQIVNDFQKGDIAEGYSVSREKKESFPLTVTSAQKNPTAFYLCASSIGRGWSYGYTFGSGTRLTVV.

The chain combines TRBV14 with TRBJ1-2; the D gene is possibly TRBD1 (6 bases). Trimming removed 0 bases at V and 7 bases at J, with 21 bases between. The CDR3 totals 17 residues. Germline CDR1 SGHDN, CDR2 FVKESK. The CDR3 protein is CASSQDPPGRGVGGYTF. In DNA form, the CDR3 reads TGTGCCAGCAGCCAAGATCCCCCGGGCAGGGGAGTTGGTGGCTACACCTTC.

DNA for the CDR3: TGTGCCAGCAGCCATCGAGGCCCCCGGGAGCCACACAATGAGCAGTTCTTC. This translates into CASSHRGPREPHNEQFF. The chain carries TRBV3-1 (or the pseudogene TRBV3-2) and TRBJ2-1; weak D call: TRBD2 (6 bases). Germline CDR1 and CDR2: LGHDT and YNNKEL (reference sequence). The ends were cut back, 3 bases at V and 5 bases at J, with 20 bases in the middle. This CDR3 has 17 amino acids.

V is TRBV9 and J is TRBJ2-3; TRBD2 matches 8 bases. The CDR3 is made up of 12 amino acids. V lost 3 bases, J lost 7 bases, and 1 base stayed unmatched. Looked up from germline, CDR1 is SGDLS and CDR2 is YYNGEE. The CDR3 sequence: CASSERGYTQYF. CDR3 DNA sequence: TGTGCCAGCAGCGAGCGGGGGTATACGCAGTATTTT. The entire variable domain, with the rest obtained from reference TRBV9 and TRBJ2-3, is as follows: DSGVTQTPKHLITATGQRVTLRCSPRSGDLSVYWYQQSLDQGLQFLIQYYNGEERAKGNILERFSAQQFPDLHSELNLSSLELGDSALYFCASSERGYTQYFGPGTRLTVL.

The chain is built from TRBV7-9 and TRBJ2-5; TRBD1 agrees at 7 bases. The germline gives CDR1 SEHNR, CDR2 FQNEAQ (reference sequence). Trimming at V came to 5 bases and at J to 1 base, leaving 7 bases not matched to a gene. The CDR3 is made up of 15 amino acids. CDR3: CASSPTGAPQETQYF. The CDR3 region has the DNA TGTGCCAGCAGCCCAACAGGGGCGCCCCAAGAGACCCAGTACTTC. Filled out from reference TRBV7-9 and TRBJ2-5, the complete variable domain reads DTGVSQNPRHKITKRGQNVTFRCDPISEHNRLYWYRQTLGQGPEFLTYFQNEAQLEKSRLLSDRFSAERPKGSFSTLEIQRTEQGDSAMYLCASSPTGAPQETQYFGPGTRLLVL.

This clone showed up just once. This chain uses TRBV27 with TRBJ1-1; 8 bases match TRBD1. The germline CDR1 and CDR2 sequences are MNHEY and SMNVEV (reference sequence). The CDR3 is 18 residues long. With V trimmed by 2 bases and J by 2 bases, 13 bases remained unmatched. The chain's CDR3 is CASSLGTRGHSGNTEAFF. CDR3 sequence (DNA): TGTGCCAGCAGTTTAGGGACCAGGGGGCACAGTGGAAACACTGAAGCTTTCTTT.

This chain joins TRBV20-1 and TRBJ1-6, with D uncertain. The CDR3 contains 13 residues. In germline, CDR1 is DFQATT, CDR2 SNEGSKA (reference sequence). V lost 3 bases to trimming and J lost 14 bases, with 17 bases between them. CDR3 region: CSASKEARGTLHF. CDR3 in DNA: TGCAGTGCTAGTAAGGAGGCCCGTGGGACCCTCCACTTT.

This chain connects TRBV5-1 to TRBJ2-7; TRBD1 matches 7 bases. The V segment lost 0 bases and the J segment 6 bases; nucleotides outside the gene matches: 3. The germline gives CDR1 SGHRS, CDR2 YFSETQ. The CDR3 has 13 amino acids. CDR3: CASSLEGAVEQYF. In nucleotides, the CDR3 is TGCGCCAGCAGCTTGGAGGGGGCTGTCGAGCAGTACTTC.

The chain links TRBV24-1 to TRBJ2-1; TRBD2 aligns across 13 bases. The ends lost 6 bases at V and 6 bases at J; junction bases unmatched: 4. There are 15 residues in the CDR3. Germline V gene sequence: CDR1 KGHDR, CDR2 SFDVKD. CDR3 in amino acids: CATSKLAGGGNEQFF. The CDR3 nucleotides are TGTGCCACCAGTAAACTAGCGGGAGGGGGCAATGAGCAGTTCTTC.

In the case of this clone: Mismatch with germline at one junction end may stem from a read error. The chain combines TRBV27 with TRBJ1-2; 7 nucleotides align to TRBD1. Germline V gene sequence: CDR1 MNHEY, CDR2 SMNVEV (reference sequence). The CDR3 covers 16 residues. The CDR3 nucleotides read TGTGCCAGCAGTCCCTGGGTCGGGACAGCCAACTCTGGCTACACCTTC. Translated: CASSPWVGTANSGYTF.

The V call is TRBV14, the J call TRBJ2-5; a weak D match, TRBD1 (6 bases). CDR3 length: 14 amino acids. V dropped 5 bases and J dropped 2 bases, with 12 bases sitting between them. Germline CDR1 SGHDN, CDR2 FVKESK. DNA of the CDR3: TGTGCCAGCAGCTGGGACAACCTTCAAGAGACCCAGTACTTC. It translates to CASSWDNLQETQYF.

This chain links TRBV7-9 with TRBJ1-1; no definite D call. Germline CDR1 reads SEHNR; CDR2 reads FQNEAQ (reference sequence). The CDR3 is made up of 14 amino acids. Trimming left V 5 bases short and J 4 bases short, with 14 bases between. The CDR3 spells CASSPGPTLTEAFF. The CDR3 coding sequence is TGTGCCAGCAGCCCCGGTCCTACGCTCACTGAAGCTTTCTTT. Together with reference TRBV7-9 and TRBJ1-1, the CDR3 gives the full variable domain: DTGVSQNPRHKITKRGQNVTFRCDPISEHNRLYWYRQTLGQGPEFLTYFQNEAQLEKSRLLSDRFSAERPKGSFSTLEIQRTEQGDSAMYLCASSPGPTLTEAFFGQGTRLTVV.

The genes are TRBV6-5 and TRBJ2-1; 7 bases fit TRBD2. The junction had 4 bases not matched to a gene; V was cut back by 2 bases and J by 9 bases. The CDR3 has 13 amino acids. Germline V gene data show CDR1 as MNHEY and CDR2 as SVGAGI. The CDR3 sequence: CASSYLASGEQFF. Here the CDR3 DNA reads TGTGCCAGCAGTTACCTGGCTAGCGGTGAGCAGTTCTTC.

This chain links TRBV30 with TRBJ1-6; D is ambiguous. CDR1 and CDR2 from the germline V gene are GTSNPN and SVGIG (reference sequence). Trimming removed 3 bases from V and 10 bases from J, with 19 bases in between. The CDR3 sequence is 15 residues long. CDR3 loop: CAWSTAAAFGSPLHF. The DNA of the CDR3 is TGTGCCTGGAGCACAGCGGCAGCTTTTGGGTCACCCCTCCACTTT. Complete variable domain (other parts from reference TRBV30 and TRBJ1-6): SQTIHQWPATLVQPVGSPLSLECTVEGTSNPNLYWYRQAAGRGLQLLFYSVGIGQISSEVPQNLSASRPQDRQFILSSKKLLLSDSGFYLCAWSTAAAFGSPLHFGNGTRLTVT.